This T cell receptor beta chain was recorded in a study of shared clonotypes between healthy human individuals. Data came from immunoSEQ multiplex PCR; TCRdb stores just in-frame clones and leaves some out. The data contain about 1 million clones, 65% to 80% of them singletons. With 5 bases removed from V and 0 bases from J, the gap between germline ends came to 11 bases. CDR3 length equals 15 residues. CDR1 and CDR2 (germline): MDHEN, SYDVKM. Sequencing used memory CD4+ T cells sorted from blood. As to subset: CD45RA-negative fraction. This sequence was found in a man aged 18 to 29 in good health. The genes are TRBV28 and TRBJ1-3, with no clear D. The DNA of the CDR3 is TGTGCCAGCAGTGGGCAGGCCTTCTCTGGAAACACCATATATTTT. Encoded protein: CASSGQAFSGNTIYF.